Below are 10 T cell receptor beta chains sequenced from a single sample in a study of T cell changes during pregnancy in multiple sclerosis. Sequencing was performed with immunoSEQ multiplex PCR; in TCRdb, only in-frame clones are kept and a portion is missing. The profile shows 85,000 to 110,000 clones, roughly nine tenths of them singletons. This material consisted of peripheral blood, taken after pregnancy. These receptors were taken from a female donor with multiple sclerosis, enrolled in a pregnancy study.

The rearrangement links TRBV7-6 to TRBJ1-5; no clear D. CDR3 length: 13 residues. The germline V gene has CDR1 SGHVS and CDR2 FNYEAQ. Between the trimmed V and J ends, which lost 1 base and 10 bases, there was a span of 11 bases. The DNA of the CDR3 is TGTGCCAGCAGCTTAGGGGTTGGGCGCCCCCAGCATTTT. Protein: CASSLGVGRPQHF.

CDR3 bases: TGTGCCAGCAGCCCCGAGAGCTCCTACGAGCAGTACTTC. As protein: CASSPESSYEQYF. This sequence joins TRBV5-4 and TRBJ2-7; no reliable D call. The V gene's germline CDR1 is SGHNT and CDR2 YYREEE (reference sequence). The CDR3 consists of 13 residues. Trimming left V 4 bases short and J 0 bases short, with 8 bases between.

This chain connects TRBV2 to TRBJ2-6; possible D gene TRBD1, 5 bases. The V gene lost 8 bases and the J gene lost 0 bases, with 11 bases spanning the gap. CDR3 length: 15 amino acids. Germline CDR1 reads SNHLY; CDR2 reads FYNNEI. In DNA form, the CDR3 reads TGTGCCAGCTCTCAGGGAAGCTCTGGGGCCAACGTCCTGACTTTC. This encodes CASSQGSSGANVLTF. Full variable domain (remainder filled in from reference TRBV2 and TRBJ2-6): EPEVTQTPSHQVTQMGQEVILRCVPISNHLYFYWYRQILGQKVEFLVSFYNNEISEKSEIFDDQFSVERPDGSNFTLKIRSTKLEDSAMYFCASSQGSSGANVLTFGAGSRLTVL.

The chain carries TRBV9 and TRBJ1-6, with D unclear. V was shortened by 4 bases and J by 3 bases, with 32 bases between the two germline ends. This CDR3 comprises 22 residues. Looked up from germline, CDR1 is SGDLS and CDR2 is YYNGEE. CDR3 DNA: TGTGCCAGCAGCCCGAGAGGCTCGATCTCCCCGAAGATCCTATACTATAATTCACCCCTCCACTTT. It specifies CASSPRGSISPKILYYNSPLHF.

This chain joins TRBV19 and TRBJ2-3, with 9 bases aligning to TRBD1. Germline V gene lookup returns CDR1 LNHDA and CDR2 SQIVND (reference sequence). The CDR3 is 17 residues long. V lost 0 bases, J lost 5 bases, and 9 bases stayed unmatched. The CDR3 region has the DNA TGTGCCAGTAGTATAGATCCTCCGGGACAGGGAATAGATACGCAGTATTTT. This translates into CASSIDPPGQGIDTQYF. Full variable domain (rest looked up from reference TRBV19 and TRBJ2-3): DGGITQSPKYLFRKEGQNVTLSCEQNLNHDAMYWYRQDPGQGLRLIYYSQIVNDFQKGDIAEGYSVSREKKESFPLTVTSAQKNPTAFYLCASSIDPPGQGIDTQYFGPGTRLTVL.

The chain carries TRBV15 and TRBJ1-1, with D perhaps TRBD1 (5 bases). V was shortened by 3 bases and J by 5 bases, with 13 bases between the two germline ends. CDR3 length: 14 amino acids. Germline V lookup: CDR1 LNHNV, CDR2 YYDKDF (reference sequence). CDR3 in DNA: TGTGCCACCAGCAGCTGGGGGGTAGAGACTGAAGCTTTCTTT. It encodes CATSSWGVETEAFF.

This chain links TRBV6-5 with TRBJ1-2, with TRBD1 matching 7 bases. In germline, CDR1 is MNHEY, CDR2 SVGAGI. The CDR3 length is 16 residues. Germline trimming cut 0 bases from V and 4 bases from J; bases unmatched to any gene: 8. CDR3 DNA: TGTGCCAGCAGTTACTCGCTGGCAGGGGGGACCTATGGCTACACCTTC. This gives the protein CASSYSLAGGTYGYTF.

This clone appeared once. The chain is built from TRBV27 and TRBJ2-2; unclear D gene. This CDR3 is built from 13 residues. Germline V CDR1 and CDR2: MNHEY, SMNVEV (reference sequence). Trimming took off 6 bases at V and 5 bases at J, with 10 bases between the two ends. CDR3 in amino acids: CASRRLKTGELFF. Written as DNA, the CDR3 is TGTGCCAGCAGACGCCTAAAAACCGGGGAGCTGTTTTTT.

The chain uses TRBV5-1 and TRBJ2-7; the D gene is possibly TRBD1 (7 bases). Trimming left V 7 bases short and J 5 bases short, with 13 bases between. CDR1 SGHRS and CDR2 YFSETQ come from the germline V gene. The CDR3 has 12 residues. CDR3 residues: CASAGQFNEQYF. The CDR3 DNA reads as TGCGCCAGCGCGGGACAGTTTAACGAGCAGTACTTC.

This chain connects TRBV5-5 to TRBJ1-1; D possibly corresponds to TRBD1 (5 bases). Trimming removed 4 bases at V and 3 bases at J, with 16 bases between. The CDR3 is 15 residues long. Per germline, CDR1 SGHKS and CDR2 YYEKEE (reference sequence). CDR3 region: CASSPLGEGYTEAFF. The CDR3 nucleotides read TGTGCCAGCAGCCCTCTCGGGGAGGGGTACACTGAAGCTTTCTTT.